The present TCR beta chain was sequenced within a study of cytomegalovirus exposure and HLA in healthy donors. Sequencing used immunoSEQ multiplex PCR; TCRdb keeps in-frame clones, though not all of them. This sample has some 170,000 clones, with almost 85% found just once. The CDR3 runs 17 residues. V dropped 1 base and J dropped 8; count of bases not matched to a gene: 15. The germline V gene encodes CDR1 SGHAT and CDR2 FQNNGV. About this clone itself: The antigen is unknown.

Overall study results and limits: Cytomegalovirus status was reportedly diagnosed by the classifier with high specificity and sensitivity.

Material: PBMCs. The genes are TRBV11-2 and TRBJ1-2; 8 positions agree with TRBD1. The sequence was obtained from a man aged 25 to 45 in good health and CMV-seropositive. CDR3 sequence reads: CASSLAGRGRIRGGYTF. CDR3 nucleotide sequence: TGTGCCAGCAGCTTAGCAGGCAGGGGGCGAATCCGAGGCGGCTACACCTTC.